Each of the 15 T cell receptor beta chains below was sequenced from the same sample in a study of OX40 agonist ivuxolimab in advanced cancers. Using immunoSEQ multiplex PCR, the repertoire was profiled, and TCRdb retains in-frame clones only, with some absent. This table has tens of thousands of clones, about 94% appearing once. The material was CD4+ or CD8+ T cells sorted from blood, obtained in a trial of the OX40 agonist ivuxolimab. All receptors derive from an adult with an advanced solid tumor such as melanoma, head and neck, liver or kidney cancer.

The chain carries TRBV27 and TRBJ2-3, with 13 bases matching TRBD2. Germline V gene lookup returns CDR1 MNHEY and CDR2 SMNVEV (reference sequence). This CDR3 is built from 15 residues. V lost 4 bases to trimming and J lost 4 bases; unmatched junction nucleotides: 2. The CDR3 bases are TGTGCCAGCAGTTCCGGACTAGCGGGAGCAGATACGCAGTATTTT. Translation: CASSSGLAGADTQYF.

The rearrangement links TRBV10-3 to TRBJ1-2; 7 nucleotides agree with TRBD1. V gave up 3 bases and J gave up 7 bases; unmatched junction bases: 5. The length of the CDR3 is 13 residues. Germline V lookup: CDR1 ENHRY, CDR2 SYGVKD. The CDR3 is CAISETGVSGYTF. CDR3 in DNA: TGTGCCATCAGTGAAACAGGGGTTAGTGGCTACACCTTC.

The rearrangement joins TRBV28 to TRBJ2-1, with no clear D. Germline CDR1 and CDR2: MDHEN and SYDVKM. V lost 3 bases, J lost 7 bases, and 10 bases lay in between. The CDR3 loop spans 13 amino acids. Here the CDR3 DNA reads TGTGCCAGCAGTTTTTCCGGCCGGAATGAGCAGTTCTTC. Its protein is CASSFSGRNEQFF.

The chain links TRBV11-1 to TRBJ2-7; weak D call: TRBD1 (5 bases). The V end lost 1 base, the J end lost 2 bases, and 15 bases lay between the germline ends. Germline V lookup: CDR1 SGHAT, CDR2 FQDESV (reference sequence). The CDR3 runs 16 residues. The CDR3: CASSLGGTQRAYEQYF. Here the CDR3 DNA reads TGTGCCAGCAGCTTAGGGGGCACCCAAAGGGCCTACGAGCAGTACTTC.

This clone was detected only once. The genes are TRBV7-9 and TRBJ2-7, with 8 nucleotides matching TRBD1. The CDR3 runs 15 residues. V trimming: 6 bases; J trimming: 3 bases; junction bases outside the gene matches: 10. Germline-derived CDR1 and CDR2 are SEHNR and FQNEAQ (reference sequence). This CDR3 is CASRGQGVNNYEQYF. The CDR3 nucleotides are TGTGCCAGCAGAGGACAGGGCGTAAACAACTACGAGCAGTACTTC.

This chain uses TRBV4-1 with TRBJ1-1; D unresolved. This CDR3 region has 12 residues. Trimming cost V 1 base and J 4 bases, with 4 bases left between them. Germline values: CDR1 MGHRA, CDR2 YSYEKL. This chain's CDR3 is CASSQGLTEAFF. The CDR3 nucleotides read TGCGCCAGCAGCCAAGGACTCACTGAAGCTTTCTTT.

V usage is TRBV21-1 and J usage is TRBJ2-7. TRBV21-1 is recorded as a pseudogene. The CDR3 is made up of 16 amino acids. This CDR3 reads CASSEQDGKFSYEQYF. The CDR3 bases are TGTGCCAGCAGCGAGCAGGACGGAAAGTTTTCCTACGAGCAGTACTTC.

The V gene is TRBV5-1, the J gene TRBJ2-1; D is unclear. The CDR3 spans 14 residues. CDR1 SGHRS and CDR2 YFSETQ come from the germline V gene. V was shortened by 0 bases and J by 6 bases, with 10 bases between the two germline ends. CDR3 sequence: CASSLALQSNEQFF. As DNA, the CDR3 is TGCGCCAGCAGCTTGGCTCTACAATCCAATGAGCAGTTCTTC.

CDR3 DNA sequence: TGTGCCAGCAGCTTAGATTCGTCAGGCTATGGCTACACCTTC. It yields the protein CASSLDSSGYGYTF. J is TRBJ1-2 and V is TRBV7-8; D remains ambiguous. The length of the CDR3 is 14 residues. Germline CDR1 and CDR2: SGHVS and FQNEAQ. The ends were cut back, 1 base at V and 4 bases at J, with 10 bases in the middle. Supplemented by reference TRBV7-8 and TRBJ1-2, the full variable domain reads GAGVSQSPRYKVAKRGQDVALRCDPISGHVSLFWYQQALGQGPEFLTYFQNEAQLDKSGLPSDRFFAERPEGSVSTLKIQRTQQEDSAVYLCASSLDSSGYGYTFGSGTRLTVV.

The gene calls are TRBV9 and TRBJ1-1; possibly TRBD1 for D (5 bases). V was pared by 0 bases and J by 3 bases, with 6 bases between. Germline loops: CDR1 SGDLS, CDR2 YYNGEE. The CDR3 is 13 residues long. In DNA, the CDR3 is TGTGCCAGCAGCGTAGGAGGGGACACTGAAGCTTTCTTT. Its protein is CASSVGGDTEAFF.

The genes are TRBV7-9 and TRBJ2-7; TRBD2 is a possible D gene (5 bases). Germline V CDR1 and CDR2: SEHNR, FQNEAQ (reference sequence). This CDR3 is built from 15 residues. The V gene lost 0 bases and the J gene lost 3 bases, with 12 bases spanning the gap. The CDR3 DNA follows: TGTGCCAGCAGCTTAGCGCCTAGCTTAGGCTACGAGCAGTACTTC. Protein sequence: CASSLAPSLGYEQYF.

The J gene is TRBJ2-5, the V gene TRBV4-2; unclear D gene. CDR1 and CDR2 (germline): LGHNA, YNFKEQ. With 4 bases removed from V and 1 base from J, the gap between germline ends came to 10 bases. The CDR3 is 14 amino acids. Written as DNA, the CDR3 is TGTGCCAGCAGCCCCGCCCGACCCCAAGAGACCCAGTACTTC. Translating it yields CASSPARPQETQYF.

The chain recombines TRBV9 with TRBJ1-2, with 7 bases matching TRBD1. This CDR3 has 14 amino acids. Per germline, CDR1 SGDLS and CDR2 YYNGEE. V lost 0 bases, J lost 4 bases, and 3 bases stayed unmatched. The CDR3 DNA sequence: TGTGCCAGCAGCGTAGCAGGGGGACTCTATGGCTACACCTTC. It specifies CASSVAGGLYGYTF.

This clone has a single count. The V call is TRBV10-2, the J call TRBJ2-2; 7 nucleotides align to TRBD1. The CDR3 extends over 17 amino acids. V shed 2 bases, J shed 0 bases, and the junction held 6 bases outside the gene matches. Germline CDR1 reads WSHSY; CDR2 reads SAAADI. This CDR3 is CASSEPAGTANTGELFF. The CDR3 region has the DNA TGCGCCAGCAGTGAGCCGGCCGGGACAGCGAACACCGGGGAGCTGTTTTTT.

This rearrangement joins TRBV11-2 to TRBJ1-5, with 8 bases identical to TRBD1. Germline CDR1 and CDR2: SGHAT and FQNNGV. Germline trimming cut 1 base from V and 5 bases from J; bases unmatched to any gene: 7. The CDR3 extends over 16 amino acids. In DNA form, the CDR3 reads TGTGCCAGCAGCTTAGTAGGAGCCAGGGGGCATCAGCCCCAGCATTTT. Translating gives CASSLVGARGHQPQHF.